What follows are 20 T cell receptor beta chains derived from one specimen sequenced in a study of blood T cell repertoires in COVID-19. Clones were read by immunoSEQ multiplex PCR, and TCRdb kept only the in-frame ones, dropping some. The data contain over 250,000 clones, more than 80% of them singletons. Sequenced: peripheral blood. These receptors all come from a woman aged 45-65 years with COVID-19, enrolled during active disease.

The V call is TRBV6-2 or TRBV6-3, the J call TRBJ2-7; a possible D gene is TRBD2 (6 bases). The germline V and J ends were trimmed by 3 bases and 1 base, with 22 bases remaining between them. The CDR3 extends over 18 amino acids. CDR1 is MNHEY, CDR2 SVGEGT, per germline. In DNA, the CDR3 is TGTGCCAGCAGTTATTCGGGGTATATCGCGGGATGGTCCTACGAGCAGTACTTC. Its translation is CASSYSGYIAGWSYEQYF.

This chain uses TRBV18 with TRBJ1-4; 8 bases are shared with TRBD1. The CDR3 covers 13 residues. V trimming: 3 bases; J trimming: 6 bases; junction bases outside the gene matches: 0. Germline V gene data show CDR1 as KGHSH and CDR2 as LQKENI. The DNA for the CDR3 is TGTGCCAGCTCACCGGACAGGGATGAAAAACTGTTTTTT. Translated, it gives CASSPDRDEKLFF. Filled out from reference TRBV18 and TRBJ1-4, the complete variable domain reads NAGVMQNPRHLVRRRGQEARLRCSPMKGHSHVYWYRQLPEEGLKFMVYLQKENIIDESGMPKERFSAEFPKEGPSILRIQQVVRGDSAAYFCASSPDRDEKLFFGSGTQLSVL.

V usage is TRBV5-1 and J usage is TRBJ2-3; 7 nucleotides match TRBD1. Germline CDR1 is SGHRS and CDR2 is YFSETQ. The CDR3 runs 15 residues. Unmatched junction bases numbered 6, after V lost 0 bases and J lost 5 bases. Here the CDR3 DNA reads TGCGCCAGCAGCTTGGGACAGGGAACGGGAGATACGCAGTATTTT. Translated: CASSLGQGTGDTQYF.

The chain couples TRBV5-6 to TRBJ2-5; 7 positions agree with TRBD2. The germline V gene encodes CDR1 SGHDT and CDR2 YYEEEE. The CDR3 is 14 residues long. V was pared by 4 bases and J by 0 bases, with 3 bases of the junction left unmatched. The chain's CDR3 is CASSAGLDQETQYF. CDR3 sequence (DNA): TGTGCCAGCAGCGCTGGACTAGACCAAGAGACCCAGTACTTC.

The chain combines TRBV11-3 with TRBJ1-2; D is possibly TRBD1 (6 bases). CDR1 is SGHNT and CDR2 is YENEEA in the germline V gene. This CDR3 comprises 14 residues. With 2 bases removed from V and 7 bases from J, the gap between germline ends came to 14 bases. The CDR3 is CASSLLGANSGYTF. The DNA of the CDR3 is TGTGCCAGCAGCTTACTGGGGGCGAATTCTGGCTACACCTTC.

The chain joins TRBV7-9 to TRBJ1-1, with 7 nucleotides matching TRBD1. The CDR3 consists of 14 residues. Looked up from germline, CDR1 is SEHNR and CDR2 is FQNEAQ (reference sequence). The V gene end was trimmed by 2 bases and the J gene end by 6 bases; junction bases not matched to a gene: 6. CDR3 sequence reads: CASSLHLRGAEAFF. CDR3 sequence (DNA): TGTGCCAGCAGCTTACACCTCAGGGGGGCTGAAGCTTTCTTT.

The gene calls are TRBV11-3 and TRBJ2-3; 14 bases are shared with TRBD2. V gave up 6 bases and J gave up 8 bases; unmatched junction bases: 10. There are 16 residues in the CDR3. CDR1 is SGHNT, CDR2 YENEEA, per germline. CDR3 in amino acids: CASRRPGLAGVATQYF. The CDR3 DNA follows: TGTGCCAGCAGGCGACCGGGACTAGCGGGAGTGGCTACGCAGTATTTT.

The rearrangement links TRBV2 to TRBJ1-1; D gene unclear. V dropped 7 bases and J dropped 3 bases, with 15 bases sitting between them. CDR1 and CDR2 (germline): SNHLY, FYNNEI. The CDR3 has 14 residues. In DNA form, the CDR3 reads TGTGCCAGCAAATCGGGCCTCGGGGACACTGAAGCTTTCTTT. Amino acid sequence: CASKSGLGDTEAFF.

A remark on this clone: A much larger clone lies one base from this, so it may be a read error. CDR3 in DNA: TGTGCCAGCAGCTCGAACGCGGGAGTGGGCTACAATGAGCAGTTCTTC. Protein product: CASSSNAGVGYNEQFF. The chain has TRBV3-1 (or the pseudogene TRBV3-2) and TRBJ2-1; 7 nucleotides match TRBD2. Germline CDR1 and CDR2: LGHDT and YNNKEL (reference sequence). Trimming removed 5 bases from V and 3 bases from J; junction bases left unmatched: 10. The CDR3 contains 16 residues.

This chain links TRBV7-2 with TRBJ1-2; D is possibly TRBD1 (5 bases). The germline CDR1 and CDR2 sequences are SGHTA and FQGNSA. The CDR3 contains 15 residues. V dropped 2 bases and J dropped 1 base, with 11 bases sitting between them. Here the CDR3 DNA reads TGTGCCAGCAGCTTACAACAGGTGGTTAACTATGGCTACACCTTC. Translating gives CASSLQQVVNYGYTF.

V gene TRBV6-1 combines with J gene TRBJ1-1; D possibly corresponds to TRBD1 (5 bases). The V and J ends lost 5 bases and 2 bases respectively, with 15 bases between them. This CDR3 is built from 15 residues. Germline lookup yields CDR1 MNHNS and CDR2 SASEGT. In DNA form, the CDR3 reads TGTGCCAGCAGTCCCCCGGGACTGGAAAACACTGAAGCTTTCTTT. This encodes CASSPPGLENTEAFF.

The chain employs TRBV7-2 and TRBJ1-5; D unresolved. The germline CDR1 and CDR2 sequences are SGHTA and FQGNSA. V was trimmed by 5 bases and J by 2 bases, leaving 13 bases between them. The CDR3 has 15 amino acids. CDR3 region: CASSARSIGNQPQHF. The CDR3 DNA sequence: TGTGCCAGCAGCGCCCGTAGTATTGGCAATCAGCCCCAGCATTTT.

This clone occurred once. This chain uses TRBV5-1 with TRBJ1-5; D not certain. This CDR3 comprises 14 residues. The germline gives CDR1 SGHRS, CDR2 YFSETQ. V lost 0 bases and J 4 bases, leaving 8 bases between the germline ends. The CDR3 protein is CASSLEAGNQPQHF. The CDR3 DNA reads TGCGCCAGCAGCTTGGAGGCAGGAAATCAGCCCCAGCATTTT.

The V and J genes are TRBV2 and TRBJ1-1; a possible D gene is TRBD1 (5 bases). The length of the CDR3 is 15 residues. Trimming took 6 bases from V and 2 from J, leaving 16 bases between them. The germline CDR1 and CDR2 sequences are SNHLY and FYNNEI. The CDR3 loop is CASSKRRDSNTEAFF. The CDR3 region has the DNA TGTGCCAGCAGCAAAAGGAGAGACAGTAACACTGAAGCTTTCTTT.

The gene calls are TRBV24-1 and TRBJ2-5, with 10 bases aligning to TRBD1. The J segment lost 0 bases and the V segment lost 4 bases, leaving 4 bases of the junction unmatched. CDR1 KGHDR and CDR2 SFDVKD come from the germline V gene. The CDR3 is made up of 16 amino acids. CDR3 in DNA: TGTGCCACCAGTGAGTCCGGGACAGGGGACCAAGAGACCCAGTACTTC. It codes for CATSESGTGDQETQYF.

CDR3 in DNA: TGTGCCAGCAGTGAAAGTCGGCAGGGGCAGTACTTC. Encoded protein: CASSESRQGQYF. The chain couples TRBV6-1 to TRBJ2-7, with a weak D call TRBD1 (5 bases). Trimming stripped 2 bases from V and 9 bases from J, with 11 bases between. CDR3 length: 12 residues. Germline V lookup: CDR1 MNHNS, CDR2 SASEGT.

The V and J genes are TRBV15 and TRBJ1-4; D gene ambiguous. Per germline, CDR1 LNHNV and CDR2 YYDKDF (reference sequence). The V and J ends lost 3 bases and 0 bases respectively, with 8 bases between them. CDR3 length equals 15 residues. CDR3 protein: CATSRSRTTNEKLFF. The CDR3 nucleotides read TGTGCCACCAGCAGGAGCAGGACAACTAATGAAAAACTGTTTTTT.

This clone was counted once. The chain recombines TRBV19 with TRBJ2-2; 8 positions agree with TRBD1. Trimming took 2 bases from V and 4 from J; bases not matched to a gene: 6. Germline-derived CDR1 and CDR2 are LNHDA and SQIVND (reference sequence). This CDR3 has 16 amino acids. The chain's CDR3 is CASSIRTGFATGELFF. In DNA, the CDR3 is TGTGCCAGTAGTATAAGGACAGGGTTTGCCACCGGGGAGCTGTTTTTT.

The chain recombines TRBV4-3 with TRBJ1-1; weak D call: TRBD1 (5 bases). Germline values: CDR1 LGHNA, CDR2 YSLEER. Trimming removed 2 bases at V and 2 bases at J, with 12 bases between. There are 15 residues in the CDR3. The CDR3 DNA is TGCGCCAGCAGCCAACTAACAGGTAGAAACACTGAAGCTTTCTTT. This translates into CASSQLTGRNTEAFF.

As DNA, the CDR3 is TGTGCCAGCAGCTTTTCCGGGACAGGAGCAACTAATGAAAAACTGTTTTTT. Translation: CASSFSGTGATNEKLFF. J is TRBJ1-4 and V is TRBV7-2, with 8 bases aligning to TRBD1. CDR3 length: 17 residues. CDR1 SGHTA and CDR2 FQGNSA come from the germline V gene. V was clipped by 3 bases and J by 0 bases; unmatched bases: 6.